The clone carrying this T cell receptor beta chain has just a few counts. Its antigen is not known. MiXCR was run by TCRdb on the RT-PCR reads, yielding one entry per CDR3 protein. The sample carries around 790,000 distinct CDR3 sequences, approximately 22% recorded once. The CDR3 runs to 17 residues. Germline CDR1 is SGHDT and CDR2 is YYEEEE. Trimming shortened V by 3 bases and J by 5 bases, and 21 bases separated the two germline ends. This sample was taken from a study of response to subunit inactivated influenza vaccine. General study results and limits: New T cells are recruited in small numbers by each seasonal influenza vaccination, according to the authors' suggestion.

This specimen consisted of PBMCs from blood, obtained 4 to 6 days after vaccination. V usage is TRBV5-6 and J usage is TRBJ2-1, with D maybe TRBD2 (6 bases). This receptor was identified in a man between 50 and 59 years old who received an inactivated influenza vaccine. Here the CDR3 reads CASSSAARRGADNEQFF. The CDR3 DNA sequence: TGTGCCAGCAGCTCAGCTGCCCGCCGCGGGGCTGACAATGAGCAGTTCTTC.